The clone carrying this TCR beta chain was detected ten times or more. Its matching antigen is unknown. This same CDR3 is encoded by further DNA sequences in the sample. This record comes from a study of shared clonotypes between healthy human individuals. Overall study findings and caveats: Deeper or shallower sequencing was expected to change how clonotypes are shared among donors.

Into CD45RA+ naive and CD45RA-negative memory subsets, the CD4+ cells were split. CDR1 MNHNS and CDR2 SASEGT come from the germline V gene. V lost 6 bases and J 0 bases, leaving 7 bases between the germline ends. CDR3 length equals 13 residues. This table comes from immunoSEQ multiplex PCR, and its TCRdb copy is limited to in-frame clones, with some not included. The sample gives over a million clones, more than 65% of which show up once; roughly 1.5% is in the top ten. The gene calls are TRBV6-1 and TRBJ2-3, with a possible D match to TRBD1 (6 bases). The sample was memory CD4+ T cells sorted from blood. Subset specified: CD45RA-negative fraction. This receptor was taken from a man aged 18 to 30 in good health. CDR3 coding DNA: TGTGCCAGCAGAGACAGGAGCACAGATACGCAGTATTTT. Residues: CASRDRSTDTQYF.